This T cell receptor beta chain was obtained from a study of cytomegalovirus exposure and HLA in healthy donors. As for this clone: What it recognizes is unknown.

A multiplex PCR was run with 60 Vbeta primers and 13 Jbeta primers. The method was immunoSEQ multiplex PCR; TCRdb's version includes in-frame clones alone and lacks a portion of them. This table holds some 50,000 clones, about 70% found once. CDR3 length equals 15 residues. Germline V gives CDR1 LNHNV, CDR2 YYDKDF (reference sequence). Trimming stripped 0 bases from V and 1 base from J, with 9 bases between. Study-level points and caveats: Indistinguishable V segments such as TRBV6-2 and TRBV6-3 were excluded. Donors were assumed by presence/absence analyses to have roughly uniform sequencing depth. Accurate prediction of HLA-A and HLA-B alleles (for most subjects) was reportedly achieved from TCR beta sequences.

Healthy bone marrow donors made up the donor group. V gene TRBV15 combines with J gene TRBJ2-5; the D gene is possibly TRBD2 (6 bases). This receptor was taken from a man aged 30 to 45 in good health and CMV-seronegative. What was sequenced was PBMCs. The CDR3 nucleotides are TGTGCCACCAGCAGAGAGACTAGACTCCAAGAGACCCAGTACTTC. Translating it yields CATSRETRLQETQYF.